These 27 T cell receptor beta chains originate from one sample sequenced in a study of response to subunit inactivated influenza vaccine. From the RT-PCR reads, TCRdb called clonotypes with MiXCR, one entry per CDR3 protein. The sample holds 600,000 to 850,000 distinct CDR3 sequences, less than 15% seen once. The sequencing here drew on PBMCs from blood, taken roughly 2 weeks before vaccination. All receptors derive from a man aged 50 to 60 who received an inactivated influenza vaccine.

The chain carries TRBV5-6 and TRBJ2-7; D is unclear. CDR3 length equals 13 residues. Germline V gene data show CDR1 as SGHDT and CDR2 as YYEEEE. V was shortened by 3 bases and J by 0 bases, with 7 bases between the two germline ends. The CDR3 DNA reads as TGTGCCAGCAGCTGGGCCATCTCCTACGAGCAGTACTTC. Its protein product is CASSWAISYEQYF. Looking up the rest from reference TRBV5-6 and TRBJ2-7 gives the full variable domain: DAGVTQSPTHLIKTRGQQVTLRCSPKSGHDTVSWYQQALGQGPQFIFQYYEEEERQRGNFPDRFSGHQFPNYSSELNVNALLLGDSALYLCASSWAISYEQYFGPGTRLTVT.

The CDR3 reads CASSPGGTRYYEQYF. The CDR3 nucleotides read TGTGCCAGCAGCCCCGGGGGAACCCGTTACTACGAGCAGTACTTC. The chain joins TRBV7-2 to TRBJ2-7; D is possibly TRBD2 (6 bases). The CDR3 totals 15 residues. The germline CDR1 and CDR2 sequences are SGHTA and FQGNSA. V was clipped by 5 bases and J by 3 bases, with 17 bases between them.

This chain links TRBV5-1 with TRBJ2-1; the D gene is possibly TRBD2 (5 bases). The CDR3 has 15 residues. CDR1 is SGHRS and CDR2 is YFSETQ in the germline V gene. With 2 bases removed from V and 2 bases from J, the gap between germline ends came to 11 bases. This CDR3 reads CASSFAVSAYNEQFF. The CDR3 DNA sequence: TGCGCCAGCAGCTTTGCGGTTAGCGCCTACAATGAGCAGTTCTTC.

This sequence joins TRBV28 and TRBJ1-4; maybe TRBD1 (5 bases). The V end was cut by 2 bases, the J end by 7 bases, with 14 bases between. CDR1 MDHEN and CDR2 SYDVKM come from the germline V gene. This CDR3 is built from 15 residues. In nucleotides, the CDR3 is TGTGCCAGCAGTTTAGGGGGGAGAGCGTTTGAAAAACTGTTTTTT. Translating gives CASSLGGRAFEKLFF.

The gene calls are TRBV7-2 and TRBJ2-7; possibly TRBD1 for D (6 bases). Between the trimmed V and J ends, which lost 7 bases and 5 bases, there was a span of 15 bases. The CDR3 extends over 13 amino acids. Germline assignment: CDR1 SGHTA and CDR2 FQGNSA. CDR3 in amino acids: CASTIQGTNEQYF. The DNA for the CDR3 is TGTGCCAGCACCATACAGGGCACCAACGAGCAGTACTTC.

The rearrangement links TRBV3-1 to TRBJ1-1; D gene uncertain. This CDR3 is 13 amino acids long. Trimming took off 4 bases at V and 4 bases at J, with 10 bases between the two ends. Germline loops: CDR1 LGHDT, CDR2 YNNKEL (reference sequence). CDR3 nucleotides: TGTGCCAGCAGCCGACTAGGAAGCACTGAAGCTTTCTTT. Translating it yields CASSRLGSTEAFF.

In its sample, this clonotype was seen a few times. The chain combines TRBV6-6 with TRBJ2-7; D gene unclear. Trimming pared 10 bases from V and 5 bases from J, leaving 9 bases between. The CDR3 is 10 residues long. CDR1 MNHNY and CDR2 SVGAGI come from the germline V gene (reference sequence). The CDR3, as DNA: TGTGCCACCGAACTCCACGAGCAGTACTTC. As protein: CATELHEQYF.

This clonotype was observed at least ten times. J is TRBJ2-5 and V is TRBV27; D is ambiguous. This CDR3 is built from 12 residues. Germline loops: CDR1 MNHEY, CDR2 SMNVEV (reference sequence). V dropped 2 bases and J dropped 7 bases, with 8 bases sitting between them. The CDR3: CASSLLGGTQYF. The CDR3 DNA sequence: TGTGCCAGCAGTTTACTCGGCGGGACCCAGTACTTC.

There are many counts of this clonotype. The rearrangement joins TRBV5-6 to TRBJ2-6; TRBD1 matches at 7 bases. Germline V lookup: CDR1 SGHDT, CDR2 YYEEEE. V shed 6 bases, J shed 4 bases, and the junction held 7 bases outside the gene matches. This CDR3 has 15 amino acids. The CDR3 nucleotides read TGTGCCAGCACCAAGACAGGGACCGGGGCCAACGTCCTGACTTTC. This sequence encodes CASTKTGTGANVLTF.

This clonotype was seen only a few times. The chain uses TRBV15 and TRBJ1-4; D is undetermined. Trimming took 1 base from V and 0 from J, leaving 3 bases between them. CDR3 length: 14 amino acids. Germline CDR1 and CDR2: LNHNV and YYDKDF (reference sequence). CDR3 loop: CATSRGATNEKLFF. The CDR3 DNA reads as TGTGCCACCAGCAGAGGGGCAACTAATGAAAAACTGTTTTTT.

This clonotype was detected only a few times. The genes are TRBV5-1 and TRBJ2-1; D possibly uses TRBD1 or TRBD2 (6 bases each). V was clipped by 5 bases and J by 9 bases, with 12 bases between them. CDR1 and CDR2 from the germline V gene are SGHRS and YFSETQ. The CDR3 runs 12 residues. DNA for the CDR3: TGCGCCAGCAGATCCGGAGGGGGTGAGCAGTTCTTC. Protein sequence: CASRSGGGEQFF.

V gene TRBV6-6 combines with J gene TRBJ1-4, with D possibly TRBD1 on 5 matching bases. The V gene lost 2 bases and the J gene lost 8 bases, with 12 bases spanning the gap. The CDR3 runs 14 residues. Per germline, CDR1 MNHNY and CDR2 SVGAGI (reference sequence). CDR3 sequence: CASSYPGVLEKLFF. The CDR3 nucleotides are TGTGCCAGCAGTTACCCGGGGGTCTTAGAAAAACTGTTTTTT.

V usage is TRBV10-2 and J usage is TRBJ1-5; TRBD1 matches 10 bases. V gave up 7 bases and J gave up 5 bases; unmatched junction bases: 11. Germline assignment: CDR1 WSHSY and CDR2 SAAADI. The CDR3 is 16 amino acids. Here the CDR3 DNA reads TGCGCCAGCACGGGGTCGACAGGGGGCCTTCATCAGCCCCAGCATTTT. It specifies CASTGSTGGLHQPQHF.

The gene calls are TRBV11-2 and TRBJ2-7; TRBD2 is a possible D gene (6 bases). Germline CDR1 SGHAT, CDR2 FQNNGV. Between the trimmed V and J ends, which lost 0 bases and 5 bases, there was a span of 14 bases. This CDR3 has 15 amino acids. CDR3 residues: CASSLEGLASDEQYF. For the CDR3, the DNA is TGTGCCAGCAGCTTAGAAGGGCTAGCGAGCGACGAGCAGTACTTC.

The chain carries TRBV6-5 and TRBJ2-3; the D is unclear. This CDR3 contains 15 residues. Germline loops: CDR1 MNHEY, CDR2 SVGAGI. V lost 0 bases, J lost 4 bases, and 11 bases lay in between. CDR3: CASSYSRQRADTQYF. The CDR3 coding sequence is TGTGCCAGCAGTTACTCGAGGCAGAGAGCAGATACGCAGTATTTT.

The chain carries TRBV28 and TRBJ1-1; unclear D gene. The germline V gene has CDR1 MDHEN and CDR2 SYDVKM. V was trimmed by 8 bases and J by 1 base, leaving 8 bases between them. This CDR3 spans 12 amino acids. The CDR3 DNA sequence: TGTGCCAGCTCTGGACCGAACACTGAAGCTTTCTTT. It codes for CASSGPNTEAFF.

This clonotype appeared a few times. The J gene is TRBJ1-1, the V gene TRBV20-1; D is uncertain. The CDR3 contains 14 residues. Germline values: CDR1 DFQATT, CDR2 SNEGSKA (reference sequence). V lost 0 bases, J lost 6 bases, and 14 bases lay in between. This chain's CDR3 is CSARDPRRGAEAFF. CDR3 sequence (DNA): TGCAGTGCTAGAGATCCCAGGCGCGGGGCTGAAGCTTTCTTT.

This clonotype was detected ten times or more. CDR3 in DNA: TGCAGTGCTCCAAGAACAGGGTTCGGGGAGCTGTTTTTT. This encodes CSAPRTGFGELFF. The chain employs TRBV20-1 and TRBJ2-2; TRBD1 might be the D (6 bases). The CDR3 covers 13 residues. Germline V lookup: CDR1 DFQATT, CDR2 SNEGSKA (reference sequence). V gave up 5 bases and J gave up 7 bases, with 14 bases separating them.

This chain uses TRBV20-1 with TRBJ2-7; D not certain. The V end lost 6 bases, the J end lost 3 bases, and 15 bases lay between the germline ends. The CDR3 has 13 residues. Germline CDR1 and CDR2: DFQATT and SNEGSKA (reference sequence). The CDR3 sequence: CSAAPPPVYEQYF. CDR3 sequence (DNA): TGCAGTGCAGCTCCCCCCCCTGTCTACGAGCAGTACTTC.

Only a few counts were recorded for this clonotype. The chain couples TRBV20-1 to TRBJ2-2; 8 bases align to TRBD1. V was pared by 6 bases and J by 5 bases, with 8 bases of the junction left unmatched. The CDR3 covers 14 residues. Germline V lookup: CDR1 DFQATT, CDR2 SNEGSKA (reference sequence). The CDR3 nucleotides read TGCAGTGCGCATGGACAGGGTTGGACCGGGGAGCTGTTTTTT. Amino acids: CSAHGQGWTGELFF.

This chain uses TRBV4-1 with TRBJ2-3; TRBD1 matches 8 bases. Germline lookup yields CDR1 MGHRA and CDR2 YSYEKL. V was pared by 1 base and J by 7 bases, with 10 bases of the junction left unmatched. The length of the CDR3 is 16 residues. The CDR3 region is CASSQVWAQGAYTQYF. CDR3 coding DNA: TGCGCCAGCAGCCAAGTGTGGGCGCAGGGGGCCTATACGCAGTATTTT.

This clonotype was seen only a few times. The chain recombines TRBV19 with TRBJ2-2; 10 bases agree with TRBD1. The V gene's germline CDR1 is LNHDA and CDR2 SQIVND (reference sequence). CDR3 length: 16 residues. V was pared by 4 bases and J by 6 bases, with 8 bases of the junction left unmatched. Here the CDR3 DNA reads TGTGCCAGTAGTAGGGCCGGGACAGGGGTTGCCGGGGAGCTGTTTTTT. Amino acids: CASSRAGTGVAGELFF.

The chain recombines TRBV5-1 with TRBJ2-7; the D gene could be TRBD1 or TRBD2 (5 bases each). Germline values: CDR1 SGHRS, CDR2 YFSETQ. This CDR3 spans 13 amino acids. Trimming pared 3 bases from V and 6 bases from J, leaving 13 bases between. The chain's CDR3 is CASSWGPRGEQYF. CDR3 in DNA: TGCGCCAGCAGCTGGGGCCCCCGGGGCGAGCAGTACTTC.

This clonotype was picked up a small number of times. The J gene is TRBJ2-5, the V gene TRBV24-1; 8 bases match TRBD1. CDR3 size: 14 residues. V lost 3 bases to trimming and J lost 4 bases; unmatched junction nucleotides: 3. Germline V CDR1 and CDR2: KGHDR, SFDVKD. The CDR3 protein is CATSDTGQGETQYF. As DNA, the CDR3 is TGTGCCACCAGTGATACCGGACAGGGAGAGACCCAGTACTTC.

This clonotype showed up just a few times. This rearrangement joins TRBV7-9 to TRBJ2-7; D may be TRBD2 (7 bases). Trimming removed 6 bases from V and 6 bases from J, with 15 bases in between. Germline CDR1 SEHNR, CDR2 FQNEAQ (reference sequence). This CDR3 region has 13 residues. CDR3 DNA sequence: TGTGCCAGCAGATCGGGGGGCCGGGCCGAGCAGTACTTC. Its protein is CASRSGGRAEQYF. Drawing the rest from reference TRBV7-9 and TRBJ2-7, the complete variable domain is DTGVSQNPRHKITKRGQNVTFRCDPISEHNRLYWYRQTLGQGPEFLTYFQNEAQLEKSRLLSDRFSAERPKGSFSTLEIQRTEQGDSAMYLCASRSGGRAEQYFGPGTRLTVT.

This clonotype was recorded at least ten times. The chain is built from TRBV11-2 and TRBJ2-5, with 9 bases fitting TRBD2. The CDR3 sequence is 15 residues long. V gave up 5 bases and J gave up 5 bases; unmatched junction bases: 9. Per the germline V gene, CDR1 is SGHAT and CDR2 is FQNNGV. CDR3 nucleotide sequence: TGTGCCAGCAGCACACCGGCGGGAGGGATGGAGACCCAGTACTTC. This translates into CASSTPAGGMETQYF.

As DNA, the CDR3 is TGCAGTGCTCTTCGTACGAAGTATGGCTACACCTTC. This translates into CSALRTKYGYTF. This chain connects TRBV20-1 to TRBJ1-2; no firm D call. Trimming took 5 bases from V and 5 from J, leaving 12 bases between them. CDR3 length: 12 residues. Germline CDR1 and CDR2: DFQATT and SNEGSKA (reference sequence).